This entry lists 2 T cell receptor beta chains sequenced from one sample in a study of blood T cells in healthy people across ages (dated by TCRdb to 2015 to 2017). Libraries came from 5' RACE. TCRdb records Illumina HiSeq 2500 as the sequencer. A second PCR of about 6 to 12 cycles was performed with a sample-barcoded 5' primer and a J-beta primer mix. TCRdb reworked the public reads: Q25 trimming with fastp, MiXCR clone assembly, productive beta chains retained. Rows matching on CDR3 protein sequence are summarized as one entry with the most common DNA and genes. The sample table contains around 620,000 distinct CDR3 sequences; only one count was recorded for about 25% of them. The ten largest clones capture 18% of the sample. The sequencing sample was made of blood. The receptors originated from a woman in her seventies in good health.

This clonotype has just a few counts. The V gene is TRBV6-5, the J gene TRBJ2-1; tentative D call: TRBD2 (6 bases). V dropped 6 bases and J dropped 9 bases, with 21 bases sitting between them. The CDR3 runs 15 residues. The germline gives CDR1 MNHEY, CDR2 SVGAGI. Here the CDR3 reads CASSQGLPSRGEQFF. CDR3 bases: TGTGCCAGCAGCCAGGGACTTCCGAGCCGGGGTGAGCAGTTCTTC.

This clonotype was detected only a few times. The chain carries TRBV20-1 and TRBJ2-5; TRBD2 matches at 9 bases. CDR1 DFQATT and CDR2 SNEGSKA come from the germline V gene (reference sequence). Trimming cost V 3 bases and J 12 bases; bases outside gene matches: 5. The CDR3 runs 11 residues. The CDR3 is CSASTAGGKYF. CDR3 in DNA: TGCAGTGCTAGCACGGCGGGGGGGAAGTACTTC.